This T cell receptor beta chain was sequenced for a study of blood T cells in healthy people across ages. Study-level findings and limits: Unsorted PBMC material precluded a definitive naive versus antigen-experienced comparison.

The ends were cut back, 6 bases at V and 2 bases at J, with 9 bases in the middle. This CDR3 has 13 residues. This clonotype was recorded many times. Its specificity is unknown. Together with a sample-barcoded 5' primer, a J-beta primer mix was included in a second PCR lasting roughly 6 to 12 cycles. TCRdb ran MiXCR on the 5' RACE reads and lists one entry per CDR3 protein. The sample has around 870,000 distinct CDR3 sequences, under 35% seen once. This receptor was taken from an elderly woman in good health. The gene calls are TRBV12-3 or TRBV12-4 and TRBJ2-3; D is undetermined. Sequenced input: blood. In DNA form, the CDR3 reads TGTGCCAGCAGGTATAGATCCACAGATACGCAGTATTTT. It is translated as CASRYRSTDTQYF.